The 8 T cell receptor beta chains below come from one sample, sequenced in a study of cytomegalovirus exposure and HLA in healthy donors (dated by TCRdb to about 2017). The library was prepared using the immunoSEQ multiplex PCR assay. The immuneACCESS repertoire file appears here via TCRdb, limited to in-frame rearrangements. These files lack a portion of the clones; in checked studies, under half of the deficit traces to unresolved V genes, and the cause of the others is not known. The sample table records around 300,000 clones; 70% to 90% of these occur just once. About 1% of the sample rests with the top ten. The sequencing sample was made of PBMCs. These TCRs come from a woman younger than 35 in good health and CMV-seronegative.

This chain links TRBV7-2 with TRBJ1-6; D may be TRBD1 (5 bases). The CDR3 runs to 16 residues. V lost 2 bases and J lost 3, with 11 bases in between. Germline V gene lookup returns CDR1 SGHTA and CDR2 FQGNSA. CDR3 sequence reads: CASSLIGAFYNSPLHF. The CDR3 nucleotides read TGTGCCAGCAGCTTAATAGGGGCGTTCTATAATTCACCCCTCCACTTT.

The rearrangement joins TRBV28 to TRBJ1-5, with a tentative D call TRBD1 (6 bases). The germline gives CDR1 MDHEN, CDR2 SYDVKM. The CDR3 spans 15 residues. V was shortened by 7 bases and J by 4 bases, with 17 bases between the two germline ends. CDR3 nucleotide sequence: TGTGCCAGCACCCCACTAGGCAGGGGTAATCAGCCCCAGCATTTT. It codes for CASTPLGRGNQPQHF.

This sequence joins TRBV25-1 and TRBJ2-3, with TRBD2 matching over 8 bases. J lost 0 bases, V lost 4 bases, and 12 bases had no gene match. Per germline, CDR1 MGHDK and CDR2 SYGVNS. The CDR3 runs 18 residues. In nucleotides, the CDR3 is TGTGCCAGCAGTGCGTGGTCTCAAGCGGGAGCTAGCACAGATACGCAGTATTTT. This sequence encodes CASSAWSQAGASTDTQYF.

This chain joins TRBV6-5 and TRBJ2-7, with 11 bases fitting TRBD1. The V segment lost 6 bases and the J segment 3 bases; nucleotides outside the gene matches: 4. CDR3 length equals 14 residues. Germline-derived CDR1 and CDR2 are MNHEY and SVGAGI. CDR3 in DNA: TGTGCCAGCAGGAGGGGACAGGGGGTCTACGAGCAGTACTTC. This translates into CASRRGQGVYEQYF.

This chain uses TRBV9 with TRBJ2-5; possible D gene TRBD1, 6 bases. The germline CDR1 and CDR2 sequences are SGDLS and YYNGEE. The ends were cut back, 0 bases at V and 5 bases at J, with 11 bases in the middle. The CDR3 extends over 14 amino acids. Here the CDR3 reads CASSVAPGAETQYF. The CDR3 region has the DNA TGTGCCAGCAGCGTAGCTCCAGGGGCTGAGACCCAGTACTTC.

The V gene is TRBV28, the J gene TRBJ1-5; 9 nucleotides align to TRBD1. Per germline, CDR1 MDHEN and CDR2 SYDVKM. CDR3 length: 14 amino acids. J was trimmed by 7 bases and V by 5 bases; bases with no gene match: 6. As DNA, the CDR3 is TGTGCCAGCAGTCGCGGGACAGGGTGGCAGCCCCAGCATTTT. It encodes CASSRGTGWQPQHF.

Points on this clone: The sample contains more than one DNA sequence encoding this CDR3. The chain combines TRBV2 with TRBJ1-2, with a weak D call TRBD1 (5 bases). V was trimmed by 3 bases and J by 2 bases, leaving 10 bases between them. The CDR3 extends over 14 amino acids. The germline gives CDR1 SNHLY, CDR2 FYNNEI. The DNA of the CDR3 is TGTGCCAGCAGTGAGCGCGGGGGGAACTATGGCTACACCTTC. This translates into CASSERGGNYGYTF.

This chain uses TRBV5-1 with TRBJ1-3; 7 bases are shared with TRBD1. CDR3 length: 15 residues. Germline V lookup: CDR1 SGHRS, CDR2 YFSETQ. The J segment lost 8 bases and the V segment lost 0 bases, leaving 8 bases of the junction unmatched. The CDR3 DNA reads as TGCGCCAGCAGCTTGGGAGCGACAGGGTTGGACACCATATATTTT. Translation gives CASSLGATGLDTIYF.